This T cell receptor (beta chain) was observed in a study of blood T cell repertoires in COVID-19. Across the study: Researchers got acute and convalescent COVID-19 samples from the United States, Italy and Spain. PBMCs, B-cell-depleted T cells, or T cells were the source of the cDNA or gDNA that made up the material.

This CDR3 is 16 amino acids long. V was clipped by 5 bases and J by 1 base; unmatched bases: 4. Germline V gene data show CDR1 as KGHSH and CDR2 as LQKENI. Authors' analysis steps: By means of reference gene primer amplification, nucleated cell counts were estimated. Sequencing used immunoSEQ multiplex PCR; TCRdb keeps in-frame clones, though not all of them. V and J calls and clone size are those listed in that table; D and trimming were worked out from the DNA. Among 250,000 to 300,000 clones listed, under 90% were seen once. The clonotype comes from a man aged 45-65 years with acute or convalescent COVID-19. Sequenced: peripheral blood. The chain employs TRBV18 and TRBJ2-3; 12 bases match TRBD2. CDR3 amino acids: CASSARLAGGTDTQYF. The DNA for the CDR3 is TGTGCCAGCTCAGCCCGACTAGCGGGGGGCACAGATACGCAGTATTTT.